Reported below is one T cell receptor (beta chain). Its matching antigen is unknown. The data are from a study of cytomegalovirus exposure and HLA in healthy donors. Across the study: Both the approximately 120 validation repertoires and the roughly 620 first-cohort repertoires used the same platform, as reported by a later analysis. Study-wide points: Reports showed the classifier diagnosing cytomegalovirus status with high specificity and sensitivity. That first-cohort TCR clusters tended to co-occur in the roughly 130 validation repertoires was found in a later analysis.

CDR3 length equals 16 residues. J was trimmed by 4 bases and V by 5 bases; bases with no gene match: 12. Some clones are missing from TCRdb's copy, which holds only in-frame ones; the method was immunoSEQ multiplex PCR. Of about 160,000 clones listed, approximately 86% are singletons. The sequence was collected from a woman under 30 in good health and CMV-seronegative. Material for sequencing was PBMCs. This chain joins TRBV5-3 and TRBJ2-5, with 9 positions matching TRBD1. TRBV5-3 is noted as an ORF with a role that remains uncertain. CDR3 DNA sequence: TGTGCCAGAAGACAGGGGACAGGGTGGTCTCCAGAGACCCAGTACTTC. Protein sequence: CARRQGTGWSPETQYF.